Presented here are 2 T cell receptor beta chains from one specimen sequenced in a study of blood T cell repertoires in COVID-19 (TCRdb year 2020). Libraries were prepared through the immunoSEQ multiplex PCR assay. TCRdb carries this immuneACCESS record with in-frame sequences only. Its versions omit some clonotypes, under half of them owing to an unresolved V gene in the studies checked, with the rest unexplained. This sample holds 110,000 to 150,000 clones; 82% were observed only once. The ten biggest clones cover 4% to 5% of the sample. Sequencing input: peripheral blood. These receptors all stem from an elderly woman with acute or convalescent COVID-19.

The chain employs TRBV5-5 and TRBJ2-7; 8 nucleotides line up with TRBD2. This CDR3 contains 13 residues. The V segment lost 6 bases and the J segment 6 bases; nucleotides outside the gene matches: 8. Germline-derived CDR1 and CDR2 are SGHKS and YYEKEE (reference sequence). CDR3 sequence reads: CASTSVGLGEQYF. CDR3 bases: TGTGCCAGCACCTCTGTGGGACTAGGCGAGCAGTACTTC. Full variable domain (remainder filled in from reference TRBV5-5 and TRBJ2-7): DAGVTQSPTHLIKTRGQQVTLRCSPISGHKSVSWYQQVLGQGPQFIFQYYEKEERGRGNFPDRFSARQFPNYSSELNVNALLLGDSALYLCASTSVGLGEQYFGPGTRLTVT.

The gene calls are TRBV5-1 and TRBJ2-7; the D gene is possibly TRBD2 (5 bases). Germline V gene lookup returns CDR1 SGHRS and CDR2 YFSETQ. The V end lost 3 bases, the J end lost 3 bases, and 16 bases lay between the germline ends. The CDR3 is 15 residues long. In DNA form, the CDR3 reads TGCGCCAGCAGCTCACTTACGGGATCCCACTACGAGCAGTACTTC. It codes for CASSSLTGSHYEQYF.